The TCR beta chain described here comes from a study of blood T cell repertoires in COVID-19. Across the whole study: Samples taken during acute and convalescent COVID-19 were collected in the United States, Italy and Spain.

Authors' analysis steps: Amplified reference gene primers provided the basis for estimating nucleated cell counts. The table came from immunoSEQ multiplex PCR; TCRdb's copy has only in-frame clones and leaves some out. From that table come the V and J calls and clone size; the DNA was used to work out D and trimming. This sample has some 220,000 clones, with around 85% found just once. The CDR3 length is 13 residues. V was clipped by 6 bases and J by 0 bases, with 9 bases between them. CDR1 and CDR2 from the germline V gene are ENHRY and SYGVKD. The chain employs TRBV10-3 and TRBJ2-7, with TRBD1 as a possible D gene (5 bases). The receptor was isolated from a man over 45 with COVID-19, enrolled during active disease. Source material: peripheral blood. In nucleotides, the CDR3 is TGTGCCATCAGGCCTGACAGCTCCTACGAGCAGTACTTC. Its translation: CAIRPDSSYEQYF.